This paragraph reports one TCR beta chain. The ends were cut back, 2 bases at V and 5 bases at J, with 10 bases in the middle. Germline values: CDR1 SGHTA, CDR2 FQGNSA. The CDR3 is 13 amino acids. This entry is derived from a study of blood T cell repertoires in COVID-19. At the level of the study: COVID-19 samples, acute and convalescent, were from the United States, Italy and Spain.

Method: immunoSEQ multiplex PCR; TCRdb's copy keeps in-frame clones and lacks some. The table shows 300,000 to 400,000 clones, with 89% occurring only once. The receptor comes from a young woman with COVID-19, enrolled during active disease. The J gene is TRBJ2-7, the V gene TRBV7-2; weak D call: TRBD1 (6 bases). Material for sequencing was peripheral blood. The CDR3 DNA reads as TGTGCCAGCAGCTTAAACAGGGTGAACGAGCAGTACTTC. Translation: CASSLNRVNEQYF.